This TCR beta chain came from a study of neurological immune-mediated disorders. This clonotype has a count of ten or more. Its antigen is unknown. V lost 0 bases and J 2 bases, leaving 10 bases between the germline ends. The germline gives CDR1 SGHAT, CDR2 FQNNGV. This CDR3 is built from 15 residues. The starting material, 2 million PBMCs stored at -80 C, gave rise to the unsorted libraries. 5'RACE generated cDNA with 10-nucleotide random UMIs. Over 180 million TCR-beta sequences, together covering 15-18 subjects, were produced by every individual sequencing run that was carried out. TCRdb fed the 5' RACE reads into MiXCR, producing one record per CDR3 protein. The sample includes 50,000 or so distinct CDR3 sequences, roughly an eighth seen only once; the top ten take approximately 2%. Findings and limits, study-wide: Falling below healthy controls, multiple sclerosis showed the least TCR clonal expansion, while HTLV-1-associated myelopathy showed the most.

This clonotype was obtained from a man in his 60s in good health. This chain joins TRBV11-2 and TRBJ1-2; possible D gene TRBD1, 6 bases. The source material was PBMCs. Here the CDR3 DNA reads TGTGCCAGCAGCTTAGATCTAGGACAGAACTATGGCTACACCTTC. Encoded protein: CASSLDLGQNYGYTF.